The rows below give T cell receptor beta chains drawn from one sample of a study of beta chain features in type 1 diabetes. Sequencing used immunoSEQ multiplex PCR; TCRdb keeps in-frame clones, though not all of them. The sample includes fewer than 900,000 clones, 17% of them seen just once. The sequencing sample was made of naive CD4+ T cells from blood. These receptors originate from a woman aged 18-30 years in good health. Both conserved end residues are part of each CDR3. Each record gives: clone size, J gene, V gene, D gene, CDR3 protein, CDR3 DNA. The D gene is left open where the match is weak. Expanded clones get a size class; other rows say once, few or many, or leave the size out.

clone_size: NA; j_call: TRBJ2-1; v_call: TRBV7-2; d_call: TRBD2; cdr3_aa: CASSRAGTSADNEQFF; cdr3_nt: TGTGCCAGCAGCAGGGCCGGGACTAGTGCAGACAATGAGCAGTTCTTC
clone_size: few; j_call: TRBJ2-3; v_call: TRBV6-6; d_call: TRBD2; cdr3_aa: CASSTGREAGTDTQYF; cdr3_nt: TGTGCCAGCAGCACGGGACGGGAGGCGGGCACAGATACGCAGTATTTT
clone_size: few; j_call: TRBJ2-5; v_call: TRBV6-6; d_call: NA; cdr3_aa: CASSYGTLVETQYF; cdr3_nt: TGTGCCAGCAGTTACGGTACATTGGTGGAGACCCAGTACTTC
clone_size: few; j_call: TRBJ2-5; v_call: TRBV6-5; d_call: TRBD2; cdr3_aa: CASSYSVGGVGETQYF; cdr3_nt: TGTGCCAGCAGTTACTCCGTCGGGGGGGTCGGGGAGACCCAGTACTTC
clone_size: NA; j_call: TRBJ1-1; v_call: TRBV9; d_call: NA; cdr3_aa: CASSVALRTEAFF; cdr3_nt: TGTGCCAGCAGCGTAGCTTTACGTACTGAAGCTTTCTTT
clone_size: few; j_call: TRBJ1-5; v_call: TRBV6-5; d_call: NA; cdr3_aa: CASSPRAQGQPQHF; cdr3_nt: TGTGCCAGCAGCCCCAGGGCTCAGGGTCAGCCCCAGCATTTT
clone_size: NA; j_call: TRBJ2-5; v_call: TRBV18; d_call: NA; cdr3_aa: CASSPSRGPGETQYF; cdr3_nt: TGTGCCAGCTCACCATCGCGGGGGCCGGGCGAGACCCAGTACTTC
clone_size: few; j_call: TRBJ2-2; v_call: TRBV14; d_call: NA; cdr3_aa: CASSQGPRLGQANTGELFF; cdr3_nt: TGTGCCAGCAGCCAAGGTCCAAGGCTCGGTCAGGCGAACACCGGGGAGCTGTTTTTT
clone_size: NA; j_call: TRBJ2-1; v_call: TRBV7-8; d_call: TRBD2; cdr3_aa: CASSMGLAGINEQFF; cdr3_nt: TGTGCCAGCAGCATGGGACTAGCGGGGATCAATGAGCAGTTCTTC
clone_size: few; j_call: TRBJ2-1; v_call: TRBV19; d_call: TRBD1; cdr3_aa: CASSEQGLSYNEQFF; cdr3_nt: TGTGCCAGTAGCGAACAGGGGCTCAGCTACAATGAGCAGTTCTTC
clone_size: NA; j_call: TRBJ2-1; v_call: TRBV27; d_call: NA; cdr3_aa: CASRMLKVNEQFF; cdr3_nt: TGTGCCAGCAGGATGCTAAAGGTTAATGAGCAGTTCTTC
clone_size: NA; j_call: TRBJ2-3; v_call: TRBV29-1; d_call: TRBD2; cdr3_aa: CSVGGRTSLSTDTQYF; cdr3_nt: TGCAGCGTTGGGGGGCGGACTAGCCTTAGCACAGATACGCAGTATTTT
clone_size: NA; j_call: TRBJ2-1; v_call: TRBV4-2; d_call: TRBD2; cdr3_aa: CASSQAAPGLANEQFF; cdr3_nt: TGTGCCAGCAGCCAAGCCGCCCCGGGACTAGCGAATGAGCAGTTCTTC
clone_size: few; j_call: TRBJ2-7; v_call: TRBV6-5; d_call: TRBD2; cdr3_aa: CASSQPGLGSYEQYF; cdr3_nt: TGTGCCAGCAGCCAACCGGGACTAGGGTCGTACGAGCAGTACTTC
clone_size: few; j_call: TRBJ1-1; v_call: TRBV20-1; d_call: NA; cdr3_aa: CSARGTEAFF; cdr3_nt: TGCAGTGCTAGAGGGACTGAAGCTTTCTTT
clone_size: NA; j_call: TRBJ1-2; v_call: TRBV6-1; d_call: TRBD1; cdr3_aa: CASRAGGEWGYTF; cdr3_nt: TGTGCCAGCAGGGCAGGGGGCGAATGGGGCTACACCTTC
clone_size: few; j_call: TRBJ1-5; v_call: TRBV7-2; d_call: NA; cdr3_aa: CASSLGAQPQHF; cdr3_nt: TGTGCCAGCAGCCTGGGCGCCCAGCCCCAGCATTTT
clone_size: few; j_call: TRBJ2-3; v_call: TRBV5-5; d_call: NA; cdr3_aa: CASSQARTDTQYF; cdr3_nt: TGTGCCAGCAGCCAGGCTAGAACAGATACGCAGTATTTT
clone_size: few; j_call: TRBJ2-2; v_call: TRBV7-8; d_call: NA; cdr3_aa: CASSLGRSGGELFF; cdr3_nt: TGTGCCAGCAGCTTAGGGAGATCCGGCGGGGAGCTGTTTTTT
clone_size: NA; j_call: TRBJ1-2; v_call: TRBV12-5; d_call: NA; cdr3_aa: CASGLHREGYTF; cdr3_nt: TGTGCTAGTGGTTTGCACAGGGAGGGCTACACCTTC
clone_size: few; j_call: TRBJ2-3; v_call: TRBV4-3; d_call: TRBD2; cdr3_aa: CASSQEGGLAATDTQYF; cdr3_nt: TGCGCCAGCAGCCAAGAGGGAGGACTAGCGGCCACAGATACGCAGTATTTT
clone_size: NA; j_call: TRBJ2-1; v_call: TRBV7-2; d_call: NA; cdr3_aa: CASSLGLYNEQFF; cdr3_nt: TGTGCCAGCAGCTTAGGACTGTACAATGAGCAGTTCTTC
clone_size: NA; j_call: TRBJ2-7; v_call: TRBV7-2; d_call: TRBD2; cdr3_aa: CASSLSGTLREQYF; cdr3_nt: TGTGCCAGCAGCTTAAGCGGGACCCTACGGGAGCAGTACTTC
clone_size: NA; j_call: TRBJ2-5; v_call: TRBV5-1; d_call: NA; cdr3_aa: CASSFDGRLETQYF; cdr3_nt: TGCGCCAGCAGCTTCGACGGGAGATTGGAGACCCAGTACTTC
clone_size: NA; j_call: TRBJ2-2; v_call: TRBV6-1; d_call: NA; cdr3_aa: CASNQGLTGELFF; cdr3_nt: TGTGCCAGCAATCAGGGTCTCACCGGGGAGCTGTTTTTT
clone_size: NA; j_call: TRBJ2-1; v_call: TRBV6-1; d_call: NA; cdr3_aa: CASSASFDQGRAGPEQFF; cdr3_nt: TGTGCCAGCAGTGCATCTTTCGATCAGGGTCGGGCGGGTCCAGAGCAGTTCTTC
clone_size: NA; j_call: TRBJ2-3; v_call: TRBV28; d_call: NA; cdr3_aa: CASSLNFGKGATITDTQYF; cdr3_nt: TGTGCCAGCAGTTTAAATTTTGGCAAGGGAGCTACGATCACAGATACGCAGTATTTT
clone_size: few; j_call: TRBJ2-2; v_call: TRBV7-3; d_call: NA; cdr3_aa: CASSPDGGASGELFF; cdr3_nt: TGTGCCAGCAGCCCCGACGGGGGAGCGTCTGGGGAGCTGTTTTTT
clone_size: few; j_call: TRBJ2-2; v_call: TRBV10-3; d_call: NA; cdr3_aa: CAISQGSTGELFF; cdr3_nt: TGTGCCATCAGCCAGGGTTCGACCGGGGAGCTGTTTTTT
clone_size: NA; j_call: TRBJ2-5; v_call: TRBV7-2; d_call: NA; cdr3_aa: CASTKSGRGTQYF; cdr3_nt: TGTGCCAGCACCAAATCGGGGCGGGGGACCCAGTACTTC
clone_size: NA; j_call: TRBJ1-3; v_call: TRBV29-1; d_call: NA; cdr3_aa: CSRCGSEPSSGNTIYF; cdr3_nt: TGCAGCAGGTGCGGAAGCGAACCAAGCTCTGGAAACACCATATATTTT
clone_size: NA; j_call: TRBJ2-7; v_call: TRBV10-3; d_call: TRBD2; cdr3_aa: CAISELGRLAGDEQYF; cdr3_nt: TGTGCCATCAGTGAGTTGGGGAGACTAGCGGGAGACGAGCAGTACTTC
clone_size: NA; j_call: TRBJ2-5; v_call: TRBV6-5; d_call: TRBD2; cdr3_aa: CASRRRLAGGETQYF; cdr3_nt: TGTGCCAGCCGGCGTAGACTAGCGGGAGGGGAGACCCAGTACTTC
clone_size: few; j_call: TRBJ2-1; v_call: TRBV10-3; d_call: NA; cdr3_aa: CAISEPHLVVDEQFF; cdr3_nt: TGTGCCATCAGTGAGCCGCACTTAGTGGTCGATGAGCAGTTCTTC
clone_size: NA; j_call: TRBJ2-7; v_call: TRBV28; d_call: NA; cdr3_aa: CASSLPQNSYEQYF; cdr3_nt: TGTGCCAGCAGTTTGCCCCAGAACTCCTACGAGCAGTACTTC
clone_size: few; j_call: TRBJ1-2; v_call: TRBV28; d_call: NA; cdr3_aa: CATRGGLYGYTF; cdr3_nt: TGTGCCACCCGAGGGGGTCTCTATGGCTACACCTTC
clone_size: NA; j_call: TRBJ2-7; v_call: TRBV10-3; d_call: TRBD2; cdr3_aa: CATLAGDLYEQYF; cdr3_nt: TGTGCCACCTTAGCGGGAGACCTCTACGAGCAGTACTTC
clone_size: NA; j_call: TRBJ2-1; v_call: TRBV5-1; d_call: NA; cdr3_aa: CASSLLETGDNEQFF; cdr3_nt: TGCGCCAGCAGCTTGCTGGAGACGGGGGACAATGAGCAGTTCTTC
clone_size: few; j_call: TRBJ2-5; v_call: TRBV7-3; d_call: TRBD2; cdr3_aa: CASSLTALAEETQYF; cdr3_nt: TGTGCCAGCAGCTTAACCGCCCTAGCGGAAGAGACCCAGTACTTC
clone_size: few; j_call: TRBJ2-3; v_call: TRBV29-1; d_call: NA; cdr3_aa: CSVRRTDTQYF; cdr3_nt: TGCAGCGTTCGGCGGACAGATACGCAGTATTTT
clone_size: few; j_call: TRBJ1-1; v_call: TRBV28; d_call: NA; cdr3_aa: CASSLDSYTEAFF; cdr3_nt: TGTGCCAGCAGTTTAGACAGTTACACTGAAGCTTTCTTT
clone_size: NA; j_call: TRBJ1-3; v_call: TRBV9; d_call: NA; cdr3_aa: CASSVAGRNTIYF; cdr3_nt: TGTGCCAGCAGCGTAGCGGGTAGGAACACCATATATTTT
clone_size: few; j_call: TRBJ2-2; v_call: TRBV7-3; d_call: NA; cdr3_aa: CASSFRETGELFF; cdr3_nt: TGTGCCAGCAGCTTTAGGGAGACCGGGGAGCTGTTTTTT
clone_size: NA; j_call: TRBJ1-2; v_call: TRBV18; d_call: NA; cdr3_aa: CASSPDRDYGYTF; cdr3_nt: TGTGCCAGCTCTCCCGACCGTGACTATGGCTACACCTTC
clone_size: NA; j_call: TRBJ2-3; v_call: TRBV6-5; d_call: NA; cdr3_aa: CASMSSDTQYF; cdr3_nt: TGTGCCAGCATGTCCTCGGATACGCAGTATTTT